This TCR beta chain originates from a study of vaccination effects on CD4 cells after COVID-19. Study-wide results and limits: The study found marked clonal contraction of infection- and vaccine-induced clones late after vaccination. Common cold coronavirus cross-reactivity was shown by only 1 of 255 vaccine-induced clones in healthy vaccinees.

This CDR3 region has 17 residues. Per the germline V gene, CDR1 is SGHRS and CDR2 is YFSETQ. J gave up 5 bases and V 4 bases, and 8 bases lay outside the gene matches. About this clone: Its cognate antigen is unknown.

Using viral peptide pools, the ViraFEST assay grew out antigen-specific CD4+ T cells prior to sequencing. Culturing for roughly 9 days preceded CD4+ T cell isolation. The cohort was immunized with two doses of either the BNT162b2 or mRNA-1273 vaccine. Nucleocapsid antibody tests were negative, and the vaccine recipients had no prior SARS-CoV-2 infection. It was with 10 IU/ml IL-2 and approximately 10 ug/ml peptides that roughly 2.2 million PBMC per well were cultured. Profiled with immunoSEQ multiplex PCR; TCRdb holds only in-frame clones, not every one. The sample holds 24,000 or so clones, 76% seen once.

The source material was CD4+ T cells from PBMCs cultured with HCoV-229E spike peptides, sampled after COVID-19 vaccination. The chain couples TRBV5-1 to TRBJ2-2; 13 bases line up with TRBD2. This clonotype was sampled from a human donor who received a COVID-19 vaccine. The CDR3 DNA reads as TGCGCCAGCAGCGTGGGGACTAGCGGGAAGGGAACCGGGGAGCTGTTTTTT. Protein sequence: CASSVGTSGKGTGELFF.